This passage covers 8 T cell receptor beta chains from one sample sequenced in a study of neurological immune-mediated disorders. MiXCR, run by TCRdb on the 5' RACE reads, gives a single entry per CDR3 protein. The sample includes about 39,000 distinct CDR3 sequences, 7% to 8.5% of them seen just once. The sequenced sample consisted of CD4+ T cells from blood. These receptors were taken from a man between 45 and 60 years old in good health.

In its sample, this clonotype was seen many times. The chain uses TRBV7-9 and TRBJ2-5, with D possibly being TRBD2 (5 bases). V dropped 2 bases and J dropped 2 bases, with 9 bases sitting between them. Germline CDR1 and CDR2: SEHNR and FQNEAQ (reference sequence). CDR3 length: 14 residues. The CDR3 DNA sequence: TGTGCCAGCAGCTTAACCAGCGGTCAAGAGACCCAGTACTTC. Protein sequence: CASSLTSGQETQYF.

This clonotype was seen ten or more times. J is TRBJ2-2 and V is TRBV12-3 or TRBV12-4; the D gene is possibly TRBD1 (6 bases). Trimming left V 8 bases short and J 4 bases short, with 17 bases between. The CDR3 spans 15 residues. The CDR3 here is CASLAVGAVTGELFF. The CDR3 DNA reads as TGTGCCAGCCTCGCCGTGGGGGCGGTCACCGGGGAGCTGTTTTTT.

This clonotype was counted at least ten times. The V call is TRBV7-3, the J call TRBJ2-1; D possibly corresponds to TRBD1 (5 bases). This CDR3 comprises 16 residues. CDR1 is SGHTA, CDR2 FQGTGA, per germline. The V end was cut by 2 bases, the J end by 4 bases, with 15 bases between. CDR3 protein: CASSLFVGPGYNEQFF. The CDR3 nucleotides read TGTGCCAGCAGCTTATTCGTGGGGCCCGGTTACAATGAGCAGTTCTTC. The full variable domain, in which reference TRBV7-3 and TRBJ2-1 provide the parts outside the CDR3, is GAGVSQTPSNKVTEKGKYVELRCDPISGHTALYWYRQSLGQGPEFLIYFQGTGAADDSGLPNDRFFAVRPEGSVSTLKIQRTERGDSAVYLCASSLFVGPGYNEQFFGPGTRLTVL.

This clonotype showed up many times. The rearrangement links TRBV7-8 to TRBJ1-1; 7 nucleotides agree with TRBD1. The CDR3 contains 16 residues. Germline V CDR1 and CDR2: SGHVS, FQNEAQ. The V segment lost 1 base and the J segment 4 bases; nucleotides outside the gene matches: 9. In nucleotides, the CDR3 is TGTGCCAGCAGCTTAGTCGTAGGGACAGTCGGCACTGAAGCTTTCTTT. Protein sequence: CASSLVVGTVGTEAFF.

This clonotype was recorded at least ten times. The rearrangement joins TRBV20-1 to TRBJ2-7; 10 bases are a match to TRBD2. The CDR3 has 15 residues. CDR1 DFQATT and CDR2 SNEGSKA come from the germline V gene (reference sequence). The V segment lost 5 bases and the J segment 1 base; nucleotides outside the gene matches: 8. CDR3 sequence (DNA): TGCAGTGCTCGCCCCGGGACTAGCGTGTCCTACGAGCAGTACTTC. It yields the protein CSARPGTSVSYEQYF.

In this sample, this clonotype turned up many times. The chain recombines TRBV20-1 with TRBJ2-5, with no clear D. CDR3 length equals 11 residues. CDR1 is DFQATT, CDR2 SNEGSKA, per germline (reference sequence). V lost 8 bases and J lost 2, with 9 bases in between. CDR3 nucleotides: TGCAGTCCACAAAATCAAGAGACCCAGTACTTC. This encodes CSPQNQETQYF.

This clonotype was picked up many times. The gene calls are TRBV20-1 and TRBJ1-2; TRBD1 is a possible D gene (6 bases). This CDR3 comprises 13 residues. Germline loops: CDR1 DFQATT, CDR2 SNEGSKA (reference sequence). The V gene lost 8 bases and the J gene lost 0 bases, with 13 bases spanning the gap. As DNA, the CDR3 is TGCAGTAAAAGACAGGCCTCTAACTATGGCTACACCTTC. Translated: CSKRQASNYGYTF.

At least ten counts were recorded for this clonotype. The chain employs TRBV20-1 and TRBJ2-1, with 11 nucleotides matching TRBD2. Germline CDR1 is DFQATT and CDR2 is SNEGSKA (reference sequence). V lost 1 base to trimming and J lost 8 bases; unmatched junction nucleotides: 16. The CDR3 has 18 residues. DNA of the CDR3: TGCAGTGCTAGAGGGTGGAGGACTAGCGGGCGTGGAGGGGATGAGCAGTTCTTC. It codes for CSARGWRTSGRGGDEQFF.